What follows are 30 T cell receptor beta chains derived from one specimen sequenced in a study of OX40 agonist ivuxolimab in advanced cancers. Sequencing used immunoSEQ multiplex PCR; TCRdb keeps in-frame clones, though not all of them. The sample includes about 32,000 clones, around nine tenths of them seen just once. Specimen: CD4+ or CD8+ T cells sorted from blood, collected in a trial of the OX40 agonist ivuxolimab. These receptors all come from an adult with an advanced solid tumor such as melanoma, head and neck, liver or kidney cancer.

The V and J genes are TRBV6-5 and TRBJ2-5, with D perhaps assigned TRBD1 or TRBD2 (5 bases each). CDR3 length: 14 residues. Looked up from germline, CDR1 is MNHEY and CDR2 is SVGAGI. With 4 bases removed from V and 0 bases from J, the gap between germline ends came to 9 bases. The CDR3 DNA reads TGTGCCAGCAGTTTGTGGGGGTACCAAGAGACCCAGTACTTC. Translation gives CASSLWGYQETQYF.

This clone has only one observation. This sequence joins TRBV10-3 and TRBJ1-5; D perhaps matches TRBD1 (5 bases). CDR3 size: 14 residues. V was trimmed by 3 bases and J by 6 bases, leaving 12 bases between them. Germline-derived CDR1 and CDR2 are ENHRY and SYGVKD. This chain's CDR3 is CAISDQGPSQPQHF. CDR3 DNA sequence: TGTGCCATCAGTGACCAGGGTCCCAGTCAGCCCCAGCATTTT.

This rearrangement joins TRBV6-4 to TRBJ2-1, with D unclear. Trimming cost V 3 bases and J 3 bases, with 9 bases left between them. CDR3 length: 14 residues. Looked up from germline, CDR1 is MRHNA and CDR2 is SNTAGT. CDR3 DNA: TGTGCCAGCAGTGAGAGTAGTGACTACAATGAGCAGTTCTTC. This translates into CASSESSDYNEQFF.

The chain joins TRBV7-2 to TRBJ2-7; the D gene is possibly TRBD2 (5 bases). The CDR3 consists of 11 residues. V was shortened by 3 bases and J by 7 bases, with 7 bases between the two germline ends. Germline CDR1 is SGHTA and CDR2 is FQGNSA. CDR3 DNA: TGTGCCAGCAGCTTTACGGGGGAGCAGTACTTC. It is translated as CASSFTGEQYF.

The chain carries TRBV29-1 and TRBJ1-2, with 10 bases aligning to TRBD1. Germline V gene sequence: CDR1 SQVTM, CDR2 ANQGSEA. Trimming cost V 7 bases and J 2 bases; bases outside gene matches: 7. The CDR3 length is 14 residues. The CDR3 DNA reads TGCAGCGCCCAGGGACAGGGGACCAACTATGGCTACACCTTC. Amino acids: CSAQGQGTNYGYTF.

This chain joins TRBV7-3 and TRBJ2-7, with 7 bases matching TRBD2. CDR3 size: 15 residues. Looked up from germline, CDR1 is SGHTA and CDR2 is FQGTGA. J lost 6 bases, V lost 1 base, and 9 bases had no gene match. The CDR3 DNA reads as TGTGCCAGCAGCTTAAGAGAAGCGGGGATGGGCGAGCAGTACTTC. It encodes CASSLREAGMGEQYF.

This clone was found once. V gene TRBV28 combines with J gene TRBJ2-7; 9 positions match TRBD2. This CDR3 contains 18 residues. With 1 base clipped from V and 6 bases from J, the junction kept 16 bases outside the gene matches. CDR1 MDHEN and CDR2 SYDVKM come from the germline V gene. CDR3 sequence reads: CASSLSPPHSGRGREQYF. DNA of the CDR3: TGTGCCAGCAGTTTATCCCCCCCCCATAGCGGGAGAGGGCGCGAGCAGTACTTC.

The V gene is TRBV28, the J gene TRBJ2-7; 7 bases line up with TRBD2. The CDR3 is 16 residues long. Germline V lookup: CDR1 MDHEN, CDR2 SYDVKM. Unmatched junction bases numbered 13, after V lost 8 bases and J lost 0 bases. The CDR3 protein is CASRDHTGLSSYEQYF. The CDR3 DNA sequence: TGTGCCAGCCGTGATCACACGGGACTAAGCTCCTACGAGCAGTACTTC.

This chain joins TRBV5-1 and TRBJ2-7, with a possible D match to TRBD2 (5 bases). V lost 1 base to trimming and J lost 5 bases, with 16 bases between them. The germline V gene encodes CDR1 SGHRS and CDR2 YFSETQ. The CDR3 is 15 amino acids. This CDR3 reads CASSLLPGRGNEQYF. Written as DNA, the CDR3 is TGCGCCAGCAGCTTGCTTCCGGGCCGAGGGAACGAGCAGTACTTC. The whole variable domain, remainder taken from reference TRBV5-1 and TRBJ2-7, is KAGVTQTPRYLIKTRGQQVTLSCSPISGHRSVSWYQQTPGQGLQFLFEYFSETQRNKGNFPGRFSGRQFSNSRSEMNVSTLELGDSALYLCASSLLPGRGNEQYFGPGTRLTVT.

In this sample, this clone turned up once. This chain connects TRBV2 to TRBJ1-2; 8 positions agree with TRBD1. The CDR3 loop spans 16 amino acids. Germline V lookup: CDR1 SNHLY, CDR2 FYNNEI. V shed 2 bases, J shed 7 bases, and the junction held 12 bases outside the gene matches. The CDR3 coding sequence is TGTGCCAGCAGTGAATTGGCAGGGGGCGTTTACTTTGGCTACACCTTC. Its protein product is CASSELAGGVYFGYTF.

This chain links TRBV4-3 with TRBJ2-7; D gene unclear. The germline gives CDR1 LGHNA, CDR2 YSLEER. This CDR3 comprises 12 residues. V was cut by 0 bases and J by 12 bases, with 12 bases left in between. CDR3 amino acids: CASSQDGHARYF. The CDR3 DNA reads as TGCGCCAGCAGCCAAGATGGTCACGCACGGTACTTC.

V gene TRBV7-3 combines with J gene TRBJ2-1, with 11 bases identical to TRBD2. The germline CDR1 and CDR2 sequences are SGHTA and FQGTGA. The trim removed 4 bases at V and 4 bases at J, leaving 6 bases unmatched. CDR3 length: 16 amino acids. The CDR3 loop reads CASSYTGTSGYNEQFF. The CDR3 DNA reads as TGTGCCAGCAGCTACACCGGGACTAGCGGTTACAATGAGCAGTTCTTC.

The V gene is TRBV7-9, the J gene TRBJ2-1, with no clear D. The germline V gene has CDR1 SEHNR and CDR2 FQNEAQ (reference sequence). V was shortened by 3 bases and J by 9 bases, with 12 bases between the two germline ends. The CDR3 covers 13 residues. The CDR3 here is CASSLPGLSEQFF. The DNA for the CDR3 is TGTGCCAGCAGCTTGCCAGGATTATCTGAGCAGTTCTTC.

This rearrangement joins TRBV4-1 to TRBJ1-1; D is unresolved. This CDR3 has 13 amino acids. V was trimmed by 4 bases and J by 8 bases, leaving 14 bases between them. From germline, CDR1 is MGHRA and CDR2 YSYEKL. For the CDR3, the DNA is TGCGCCAGCAGCCGGGAGGGCGCCTGGGAAGCTTTCTTT. Translating gives CASSREGAWEAFF.

A few counts support this clone. CDR3 DNA: TGTGCCAGCAGCCAAGCTCCAGCCGGCTACACCTTC. This gives the protein CASSQAPAGYTF. The chain uses TRBV14 and TRBJ1-2, with no clear D. The CDR3 sequence is 12 residues long. Germline assignment: CDR1 SGHDN and CDR2 FVKESK. Trimming left V 1 base short and J 8 bases short, with 8 bases between.

This clone was seen only once. V is TRBV9 and J is TRBJ2-2; the D is unclear. V lost 4 bases, J lost 2 bases, and 21 bases lay in between. This CDR3 has 18 amino acids. Germline V gives CDR1 SGDLS, CDR2 YYNGEE. CDR3 nucleotides: TGTGCCAGCAGCCCGCTCTGGCCCTCCCTTGATAACACCGGGGAGCTGTTTTTT. Its protein is CASSPLWPSLDNTGELFF.

This sequence joins TRBV27 and TRBJ2-3, with TRBD2 matching over 15 bases. V was clipped by 5 bases and J by 5 bases; unmatched bases: 2. The CDR3 runs 15 residues. Germline CDR1 reads MNHEY; CDR2 reads SMNVEV (reference sequence). This CDR3 is CASSGLAGGGDTQYF. The DNA of the CDR3 is TGTGCCAGCAGTGGACTAGCGGGAGGGGGAGATACGCAGTATTTT.

This chain joins TRBV27 and TRBJ2-5, with 12 bases identical to TRBD2. The CDR3 length is 16 residues. Germline V gives CDR1 MNHEY, CDR2 SMNVEV (reference sequence). Trimming cost V 2 bases and J 4 bases; bases outside gene matches: 5. Here the CDR3 reads CASSLSLAGGRETQYF. CDR3 nucleotides: TGTGCCAGCAGTTTAAGCCTAGCGGGGGGGAGAGAGACCCAGTACTTC.

The chain has TRBV7-9 and TRBJ2-3; TRBD2 matches at 14 bases. The CDR3 runs 17 residues. The germline V gene has CDR1 SEHNR and CDR2 FQNEAQ (reference sequence). J gave up 0 bases and V 5 bases, and 4 bases lay outside the gene matches. CDR3 DNA: TGTGCCAGCAGCACGGGACTAGCGGGGGCTAGCACAGATACGCAGTATTTT. This translates into CASSTGLAGASTDTQYF.

This chain connects TRBV28 to TRBJ1-1; D is ambiguous. The CDR3 totals 13 residues. Trimming stripped 3 bases from V and 5 bases from J, with 10 bases between. Germline lookup yields CDR1 MDHEN and CDR2 SYDVKM. The CDR3 spells CASSFSPSTEAFF. Written as DNA, the CDR3 is TGTGCCAGCAGTTTCTCCCCCTCTACTGAAGCTTTCTTT.

The chain links TRBV29-1 to TRBJ2-1, with 13 bases fitting TRBD2. This CDR3 contains 15 residues. Unmatched junction bases numbered 5, after V lost 3 bases and J lost 6 bases. CDR1 is SQVTM and CDR2 is ANQGSEA in the germline V gene. The CDR3: CSVDRRTSGSNEQFF. The CDR3 nucleotides read TGCAGCGTTGATCGTCGGACTAGCGGGAGCAATGAGCAGTTCTTC.

The chain joins TRBV5-1 to TRBJ2-7; D is undetermined. Trimming took off 7 bases at V and 5 bases at J, with 25 bases between the two ends. The CDR3 runs to 16 residues. CDR1 is SGHRS and CDR2 is YFSETQ in the germline V gene. CDR3 sequence (DNA): TGCGCCAGCGGTTTCGGGCCGCTTGGGCGAATCCACGAGCAGTACTTC. Its translation: CASGFGPLGRIHEQYF.

CDR3 loop: CASSPGQGHYNEQFF. The CDR3 DNA reads as TGTGCCAGCAGCCCGGGACAGGGGCATTACAATGAGCAGTTCTTC. The chain combines TRBV7-6 with TRBJ2-1, with 10 positions matching TRBD1. Looked up from germline, CDR1 is SGHVS and CDR2 is FNYEAQ. Germline trimming cut 5 bases from V and 4 bases from J; bases unmatched to any gene: 5. This CDR3 comprises 15 residues.

This chain uses TRBV11-3 with TRBJ2-7; D uncertain. Trimming removed 5 bases at V and 1 base at J, with 15 bases between. The CDR3 is made up of 15 amino acids. CDR1 SGHNT and CDR2 YENEEA come from the germline V gene. CDR3 sequence: CASSPMPPLSYEQYV. CDR3 sequence (DNA): TGTGCCAGCAGCCCAATGCCCCCACTTTCCTACGAGCAGTACGTC.

This rearrangement joins TRBV4-2 to TRBJ1-4; TRBD1 is a possible D gene (5 bases). This CDR3 contains 15 residues. CDR1 and CDR2 from the germline V gene are LGHNA and YNFKEQ. Trimming removed 0 bases from V and 6 bases from J, with 11 bases in between. CDR3 nucleotides: TGTGCCAGCAGCCAAGATGAGGGACGTGATGAAAAACTGTTTTTT. Translating gives CASSQDEGRDEKLFF.

The J gene is TRBJ2-2, the V gene TRBV28, with D perhaps matching TRBD2 (6 bases). Germline V gene sequence: CDR1 MDHEN, CDR2 SYDVKM. Trimming shortened V by 3 bases and J by 4 bases, and 9 bases separated the two germline ends. CDR3 size: 14 residues. The CDR3 nucleotides read TGTGCCAGCAGTTTCAGGAGGGTCACCGGGGAGCTGTTTTTT. Translated: CASSFRRVTGELFF.

This chain connects TRBV25-1 to TRBJ2-3; the D is unclear. Germline V gene data show CDR1 as MGHDK and CDR2 as SYGVNS. This CDR3 comprises 11 residues. V lost 3 bases to trimming and J lost 14 bases, with 12 bases between them. CDR3: CASSEAASWYF. The CDR3 DNA follows: TGTGCCAGCAGTGAGGCAGCTAGTTGGTATTTT.

The gene calls are TRBV28 and TRBJ2-5, with TRBD1 matching over 7 bases. V was pared by 5 bases and J by 3 bases, with 3 bases of the junction left unmatched. Germline lookup yields CDR1 MDHEN and CDR2 SYDVKM. The CDR3 consists of 13 residues. CDR3 DNA: TGTGCCAGCAGTCCTGGGACAGAAGAGACCCAGTACTTC. Translating gives CASSPGTEETQYF.

The chain is built from TRBV7-9 and TRBJ2-1; D assignment may be TRBD1 or TRBD2 (5 bases each). CDR1 and CDR2 (germline): SEHNR, FQNEAQ (reference sequence). This CDR3 contains 16 residues. The V gene lost 4 bases and the J gene lost 0 bases, with 13 bases spanning the gap. For the CDR3, the DNA is TGTGCCAGCAGCTGGACACTACTAGGCTCCTACAATGAGCAGTTCTTC. Amino acid sequence: CASSWTLLGSYNEQFF.

The rearrangement uses TRBV13 and TRBJ2-7; no firm D call. Trimming cost V 5 bases and J 3 bases, with 17 bases left between them. Germline V CDR1 and CDR2: PRHDT, FYEKMQ (reference sequence). The CDR3 extends over 15 amino acids. The CDR3 loop reads CASSPQTGPHYEQYF. The CDR3 coding sequence is TGTGCCAGCAGCCCACAAACCGGGCCCCACTACGAGCAGTACTTC.